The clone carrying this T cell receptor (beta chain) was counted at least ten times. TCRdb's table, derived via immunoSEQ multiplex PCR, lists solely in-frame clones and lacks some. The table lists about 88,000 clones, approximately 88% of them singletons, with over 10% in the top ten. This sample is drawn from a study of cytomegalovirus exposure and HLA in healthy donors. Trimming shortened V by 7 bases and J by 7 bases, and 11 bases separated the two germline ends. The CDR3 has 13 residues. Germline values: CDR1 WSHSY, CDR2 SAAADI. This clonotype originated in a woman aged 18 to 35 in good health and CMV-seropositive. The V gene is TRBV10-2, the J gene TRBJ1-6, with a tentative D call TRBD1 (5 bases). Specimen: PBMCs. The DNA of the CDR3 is TGCGCCAGCACCCAGGACAAGAATTCACCCCTCCACTTT. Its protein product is CASTQDKNSPLHF.